This is a list of T cell receptor beta chains from one sample in a study of blood T cell repertoires in COVID-19. The protocol was immunoSEQ multiplex PCR, while the TCRdb copy is restricted to in-frame clones and leaves out a portion. This sample has approximately 210,000 clones, with under 90% found just once. The material sequenced was peripheral blood. The source of these receptors is a woman over 75 with COVID-19, enrolled during active disease. Each CDR3 is given with its conserved first and last residue. D genes are given only for firm matches. The size of a clone is reported for some rows only, either as once, few or many, or as a class for expanded clones.

D gene: .
J gene: TRBJ2-4
clone size: .
V gene: TRBV28
CDR3 length: 16
CDR3 protein: CASSPTRARSLNIQYF
CDR3 DNA: TGTGCCAGCAGCCCCACCAGGGCCCGGAGCCTAAACATTCAGTACTTC

D gene: TRBD1
J gene: TRBJ2-2
clone size: .
V gene: TRBV7-2
CDR3 length: 15
CDR3 protein: CASSTRQGYTGELFF
CDR3 DNA: TGTGCCAGCAGCACCCGACAGGGCTACACCGGGGAGCTGTTTTTT

D gene: .
J gene: TRBJ2-2
clone size: .
V gene: TRBV24-1
CDR3 length: 14
CDR3 protein: CATSDLRVTGELFF
CDR3 DNA: TGTGCCACCAGTGATTTGAGAGTCACCGGGGAGCTGTTTTTT

D gene: .
J gene: TRBJ1-5
clone size: once
V gene: TRBV4-1
CDR3 length: 13
CDR3 protein: CASSRQGFGPQHF
CDR3 DNA: TGCGCCAGCAGCCGGCAGGGGTTCGGGCCCCAGCATTTT

D gene: TRBD1
J gene: TRBJ1-2
clone size: .
V gene: TRBV12-5
CDR3 length: 15
CDR3 protein: CASGLIAGTGSGYTF
CDR3 DNA: TGTGCTAGTGGTTTAATAGCCGGGACAGGGTCTGGCTACACCTTC

D gene: .
J gene: TRBJ1-2
clone size: .
V gene: TRBV14
CDR3 length: 13
CDR3 protein: CASSQNEGYGYTF
CDR3 DNA: TGTGCCAGCAGCCAAAATGAGGGATATGGCTACACCTTC

D gene: TRBD1
J gene: TRBJ2-1
clone size: .
V gene: TRBV10-1
CDR3 length: 16
CDR3 protein: CASSDRRGKAYNEQFF
CDR3 DNA: TGCGCCAGCAGTGACCGCAGGGGGAAGGCCTACAATGAGCAGTTCTTC

D gene: .
J gene: TRBJ2-1
clone size: once
V gene: TRBV6-1
CDR3 length: 11
CDR3 protein: CASSDGLGQFF
CDR3 DNA: TGTGCCAGCAGTGATGGCCTAGGGCAGTTCTTC

D gene: TRBD1
J gene: TRBJ1-2
clone size: .
V gene: TRBV19
CDR3 length: 14
CDR3 protein: CASRRTGLNYGYTF
CDR3 DNA: TGTGCCAGTAGGAGGACAGGGCTAAACTATGGCTACACCTTC

D gene: TRBD1
J gene: TRBJ1-6
clone size: .
V gene: TRBV10-2
CDR3 length: 13
CDR3 protein: CASSEQGVRWLHF
CDR3 DNA: TGCGCCAGCAGCGAGCAGGGGGTCCGGTGGCTCCACTTT

D gene: TRBD2
J gene: TRBJ2-7
clone size: once
V gene: TRBV2
CDR3 length: 15
CDR3 protein: CATKTYLAGEDEQYF
CDR3 DNA: TGTGCCACTAAAACTTACCTAGCGGGGGAAGACGAGCAGTACTTC

D gene: TRBD1
J gene: TRBJ1-5
clone size: few
V gene: TRBV3-1/TRBV3-2
CDR3 length: 19
CDR3 protein: CASSQGHPSRGFSNQPQHF
CDR3 DNA: TGTGCCAGCAGCCAAGGGCACCCAAGCAGGGGGTTTAGCAATCAGCCCCAGCATTTT

D gene: TRBD1
J gene: TRBJ1-2
clone size: .
V gene: TRBV3-1/TRBV3-2
CDR3 length: 16
CDR3 protein: CASSIRRDRIFYGYTF
CDR3 DNA: TGTGCCAGCAGCATCCGACGGGACAGAATTTTCTATGGCTACACCTTC

D gene: TRBD1
J gene: TRBJ2-7
clone size: once
V gene: TRBV29-1
CDR3 length: 13
CDR3 protein: CSAGTGISYEQYF
CDR3 DNA: TGCAGCGCCGGGACAGGGATAAGCTACGAGCAGTACTTC

D gene: TRBD1
J gene: TRBJ1-1
clone size: few
V gene: TRBV5-6
CDR3 length: 14
CDR3 protein: CASSFVTGGLRAFF
CDR3 DNA: TGTGCCAGCAGCTTCGTGACAGGGGGCCTGAGAGCTTTCTTT

D gene: TRBD1
J gene: TRBJ1-4
clone size: .
V gene: TRBV5-1
CDR3 length: 16
CDR3 protein: CASSGSTGGAGEKLFF
CDR3 DNA: TGCGCCAGCAGCGGATCGACAGGGGGCGCTGGGGAAAAACTGTTTTTT